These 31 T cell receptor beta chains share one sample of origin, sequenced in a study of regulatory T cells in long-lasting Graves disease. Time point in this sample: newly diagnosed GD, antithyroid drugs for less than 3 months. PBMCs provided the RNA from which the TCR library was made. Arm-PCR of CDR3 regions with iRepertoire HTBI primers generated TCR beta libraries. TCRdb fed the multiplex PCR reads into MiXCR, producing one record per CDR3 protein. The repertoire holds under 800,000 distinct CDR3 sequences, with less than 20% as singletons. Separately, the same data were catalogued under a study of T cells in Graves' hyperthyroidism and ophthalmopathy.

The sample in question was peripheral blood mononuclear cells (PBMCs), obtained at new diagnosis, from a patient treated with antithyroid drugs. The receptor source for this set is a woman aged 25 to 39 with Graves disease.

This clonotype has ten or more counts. The CDR3 sequence: CASSQGGDIRSYTF. CDR3 DNA sequence: TGTGCCAGCAGCCAAGGGGGCGACATACGGAGCTACACCTTC. The chain uses TRBV11-2 and TRBJ1-2, with 7 positions matching TRBD1. CDR1 is SGHAT and CDR2 is FQNNGV in the germline V gene. The CDR3 runs 14 residues. The junction had 12 bases not matched to a gene; V was cut back by 5 bases and J by 9 bases.

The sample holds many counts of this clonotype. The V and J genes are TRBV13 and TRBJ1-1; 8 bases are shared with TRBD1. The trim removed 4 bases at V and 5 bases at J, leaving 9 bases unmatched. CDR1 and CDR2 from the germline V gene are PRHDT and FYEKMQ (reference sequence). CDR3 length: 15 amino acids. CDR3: CASSSGQGGDTEAFF. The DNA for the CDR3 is TGTGCCAGCAGCTCAGGACAGGGAGGGGATACTGAAGCTTTCTTT.

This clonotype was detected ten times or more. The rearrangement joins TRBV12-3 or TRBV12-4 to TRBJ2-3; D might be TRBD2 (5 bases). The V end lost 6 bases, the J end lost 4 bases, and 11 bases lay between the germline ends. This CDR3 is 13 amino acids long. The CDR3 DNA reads TGTGCCAGCAGGCCAGGAGGTGCAGATACGCAGTATTTT. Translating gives CASRPGGADTQYF.

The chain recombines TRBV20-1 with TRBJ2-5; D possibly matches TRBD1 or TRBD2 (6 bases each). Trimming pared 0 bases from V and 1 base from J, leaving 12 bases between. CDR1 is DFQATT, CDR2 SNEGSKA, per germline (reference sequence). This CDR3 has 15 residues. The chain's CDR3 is CSARDRETGQETQYF. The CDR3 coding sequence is TGCAGTGCTAGAGATCGGGAGACAGGCCAAGAGACCCAGTACTTC.

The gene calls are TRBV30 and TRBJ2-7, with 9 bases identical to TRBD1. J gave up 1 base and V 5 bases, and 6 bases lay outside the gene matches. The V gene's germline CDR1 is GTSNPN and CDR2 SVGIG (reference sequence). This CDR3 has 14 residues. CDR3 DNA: TGTGCCTGGGACAGGGGGATTAGTTCCTACGAGCAGTACTTC. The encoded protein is CAWDRGISSYEQYF.

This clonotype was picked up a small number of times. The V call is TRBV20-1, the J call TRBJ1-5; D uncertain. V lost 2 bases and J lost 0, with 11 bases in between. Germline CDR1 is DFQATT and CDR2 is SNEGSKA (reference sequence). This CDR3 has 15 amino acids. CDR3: CSARTQKDSNQPQHF. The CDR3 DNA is TGCAGTGCTAGAACCCAGAAAGATAGCAATCAGCCCCAGCATTTT.

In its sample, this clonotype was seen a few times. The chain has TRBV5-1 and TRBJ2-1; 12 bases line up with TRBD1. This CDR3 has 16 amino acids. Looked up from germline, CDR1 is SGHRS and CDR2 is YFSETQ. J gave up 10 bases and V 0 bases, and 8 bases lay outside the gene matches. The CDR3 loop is CASSLEGTGGLREQFF. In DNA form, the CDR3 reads TGCGCCAGCAGCTTGGAAGGGACAGGGGGCCTACGGGAGCAGTTCTTC.

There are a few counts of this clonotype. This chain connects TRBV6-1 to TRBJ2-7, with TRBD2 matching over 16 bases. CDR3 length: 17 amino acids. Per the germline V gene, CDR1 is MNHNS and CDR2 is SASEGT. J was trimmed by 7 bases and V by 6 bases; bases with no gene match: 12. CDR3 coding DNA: TGTGCCAGCAGGACCGGGGGACTAGCGGGAGGGCCCAGAGAGCAGTACTTC. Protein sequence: CASRTGGLAGGPREQYF.

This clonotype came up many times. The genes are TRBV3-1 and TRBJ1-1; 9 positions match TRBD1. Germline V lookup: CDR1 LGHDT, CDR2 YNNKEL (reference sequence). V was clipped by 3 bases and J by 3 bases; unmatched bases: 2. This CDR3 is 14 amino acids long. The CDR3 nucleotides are TGTGCCAGCAGCCATAGACAGGGGGACACTGAAGCTTTCTTT. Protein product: CASSHRQGDTEAFF.

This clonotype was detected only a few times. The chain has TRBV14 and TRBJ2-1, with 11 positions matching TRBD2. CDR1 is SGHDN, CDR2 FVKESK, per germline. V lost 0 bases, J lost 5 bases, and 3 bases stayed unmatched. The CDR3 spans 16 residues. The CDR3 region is CASSQEAGLADNEQFF. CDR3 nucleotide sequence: TGTGCCAGCAGCCAAGAGGCGGGACTAGCGGACAATGAGCAGTTCTTC.

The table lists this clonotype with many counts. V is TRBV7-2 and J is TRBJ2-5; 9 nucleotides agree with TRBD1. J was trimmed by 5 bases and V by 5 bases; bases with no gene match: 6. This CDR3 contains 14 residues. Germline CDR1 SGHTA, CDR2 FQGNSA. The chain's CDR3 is CASSRDRAGETQYF. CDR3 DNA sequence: TGTGCCAGCAGCCGGGACAGGGCGGGGGAGACCCAGTACTTC.

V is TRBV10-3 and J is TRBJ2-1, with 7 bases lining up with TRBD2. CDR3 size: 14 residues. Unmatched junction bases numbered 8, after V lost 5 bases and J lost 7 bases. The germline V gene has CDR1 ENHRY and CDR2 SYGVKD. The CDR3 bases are TGTGCCATCAGTTTGCGGACGGGAGGAAATGAGCAGTTCTTC. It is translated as CAISLRTGGNEQFF.

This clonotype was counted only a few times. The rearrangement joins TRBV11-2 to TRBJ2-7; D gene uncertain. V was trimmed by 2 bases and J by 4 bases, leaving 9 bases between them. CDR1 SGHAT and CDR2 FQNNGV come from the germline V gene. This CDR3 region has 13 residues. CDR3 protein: CASSLLQFYEQYF. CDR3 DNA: TGTGCCAGCAGCTTATTGCAGTTTTACGAGCAGTACTTC.

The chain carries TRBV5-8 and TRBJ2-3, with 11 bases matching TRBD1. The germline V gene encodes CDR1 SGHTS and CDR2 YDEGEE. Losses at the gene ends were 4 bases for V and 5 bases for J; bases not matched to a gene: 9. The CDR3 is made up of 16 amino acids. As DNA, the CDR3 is TGTGCCAGCAGCCCCCGGGACAGGGGGACGAGAGATACGCAGTATTTT. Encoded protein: CASSPRDRGTRDTQYF.

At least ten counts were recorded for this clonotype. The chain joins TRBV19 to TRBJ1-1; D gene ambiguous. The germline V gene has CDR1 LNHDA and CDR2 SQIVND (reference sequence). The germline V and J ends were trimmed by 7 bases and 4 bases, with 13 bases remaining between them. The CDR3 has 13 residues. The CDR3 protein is CASKRAERTEAFF. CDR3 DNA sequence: TGTGCCAGTAAGAGGGCAGAGCGCACTGAAGCTTTCTTT.

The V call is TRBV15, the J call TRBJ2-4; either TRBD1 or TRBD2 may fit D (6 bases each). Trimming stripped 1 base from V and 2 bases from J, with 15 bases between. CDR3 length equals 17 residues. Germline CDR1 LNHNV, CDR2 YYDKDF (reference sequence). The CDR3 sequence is CATSRGGVGGPKNIQYF. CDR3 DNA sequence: TGTGCCACCAGCAGAGGCGGGGTTGGGGGGCCCAAAAACATTCAGTACTTC. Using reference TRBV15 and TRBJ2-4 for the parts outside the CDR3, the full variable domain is DAMVIQNPRYQVTQFGKPVTLSCSQTLNHNVMYWYQQKSSQAPKLLFHYYDKDFNNEADTPDNFQSRRPNTSFCFLDIRSPGLGDTAMYLCATSRGGVGGPKNIQYFGAGTRLSVL.

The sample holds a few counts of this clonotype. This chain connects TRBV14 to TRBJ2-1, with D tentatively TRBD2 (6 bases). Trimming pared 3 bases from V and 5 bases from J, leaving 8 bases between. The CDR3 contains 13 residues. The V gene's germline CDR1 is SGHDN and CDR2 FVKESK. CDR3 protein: CASSQGGNNEQFF. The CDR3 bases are TGTGCCAGCAGCCAGGGAGGAAACAATGAGCAGTTCTTC.

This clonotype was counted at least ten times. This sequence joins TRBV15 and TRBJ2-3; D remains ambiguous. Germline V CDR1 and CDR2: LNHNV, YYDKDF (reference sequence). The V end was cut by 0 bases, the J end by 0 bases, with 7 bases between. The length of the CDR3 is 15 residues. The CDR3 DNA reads TGTGCCACCAGCAGAGATCGAGGTAGCACAGATACGCAGTATTTT. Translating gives CATSRDRGSTDTQYF.

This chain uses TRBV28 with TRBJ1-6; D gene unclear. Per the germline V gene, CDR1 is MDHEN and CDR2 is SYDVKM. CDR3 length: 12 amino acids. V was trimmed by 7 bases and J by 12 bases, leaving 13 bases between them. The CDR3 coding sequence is TGTGCCAGCACTGGGTCCGGTTTACCCCTCCACTTT. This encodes CASTGSGLPLHF.

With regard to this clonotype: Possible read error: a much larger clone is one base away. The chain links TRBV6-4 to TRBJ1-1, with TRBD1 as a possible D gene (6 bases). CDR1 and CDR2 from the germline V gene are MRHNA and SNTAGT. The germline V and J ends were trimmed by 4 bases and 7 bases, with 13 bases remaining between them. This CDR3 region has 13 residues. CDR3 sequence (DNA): TGTGCCAGCAGTGCACAGGGAGCAAATGAAGCTTTCTTT. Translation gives CASSAQGANEAFF.

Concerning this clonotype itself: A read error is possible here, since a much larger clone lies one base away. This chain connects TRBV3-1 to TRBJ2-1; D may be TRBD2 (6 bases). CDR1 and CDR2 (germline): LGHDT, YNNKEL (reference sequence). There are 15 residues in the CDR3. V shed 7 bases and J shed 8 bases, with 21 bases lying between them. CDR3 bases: TGTGCCAGCAACTGGCTAGCGCCTAATGGCGATGAGCAGTTCTTC. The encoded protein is CASNWLAPNGDEQFF.

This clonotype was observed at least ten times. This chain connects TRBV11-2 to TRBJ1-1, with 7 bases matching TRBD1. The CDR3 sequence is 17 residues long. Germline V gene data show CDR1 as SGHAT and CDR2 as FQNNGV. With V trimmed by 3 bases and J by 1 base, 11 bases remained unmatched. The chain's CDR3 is CASSFARGGGANTEAFF. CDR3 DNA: TGTGCCAGCAGCTTTGCCAGGGGGGGGGGGGCGAACACTGAAGCTTTCTTT.

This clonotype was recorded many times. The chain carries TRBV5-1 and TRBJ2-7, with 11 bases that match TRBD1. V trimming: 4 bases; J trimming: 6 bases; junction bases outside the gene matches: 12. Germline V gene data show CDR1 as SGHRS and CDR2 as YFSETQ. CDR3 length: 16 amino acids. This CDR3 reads CASSTGLGTGGREQYF. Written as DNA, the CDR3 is TGCGCCAGCAGCACAGGACTCGGGACAGGGGGACGCGAGCAGTACTTC.

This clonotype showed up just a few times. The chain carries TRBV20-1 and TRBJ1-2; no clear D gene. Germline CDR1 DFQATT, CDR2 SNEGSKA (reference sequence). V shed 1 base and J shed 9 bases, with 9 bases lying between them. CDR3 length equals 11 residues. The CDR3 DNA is TGCAGTGCTAGAGGGCGTTATCGCTACACCTTC. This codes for CSARGRYRYTF.

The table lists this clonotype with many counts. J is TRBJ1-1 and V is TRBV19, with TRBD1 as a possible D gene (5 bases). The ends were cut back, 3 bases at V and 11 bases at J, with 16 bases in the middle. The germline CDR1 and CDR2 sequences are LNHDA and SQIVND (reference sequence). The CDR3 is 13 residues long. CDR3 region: CASSIHRPGEAFF. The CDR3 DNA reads TGTGCCAGTAGTATCCACAGGCCGGGCGAGGCTTTCTTT.

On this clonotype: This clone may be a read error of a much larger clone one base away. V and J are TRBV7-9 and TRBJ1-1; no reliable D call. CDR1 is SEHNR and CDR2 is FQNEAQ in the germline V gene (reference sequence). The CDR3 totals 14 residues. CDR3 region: CAGSLEQLNTEAFF. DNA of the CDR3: TGTGCCGGCAGCTTAGAACAGCTAAACACTGAAGCTTTCTTT.

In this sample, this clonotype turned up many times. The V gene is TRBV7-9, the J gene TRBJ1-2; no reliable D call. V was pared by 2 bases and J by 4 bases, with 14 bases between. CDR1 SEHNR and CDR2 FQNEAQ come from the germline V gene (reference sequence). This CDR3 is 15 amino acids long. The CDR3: CASSLKEAGSYGYTF. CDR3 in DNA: TGTGCCAGCAGCTTAAAAGAGGCGGGAAGCTATGGCTACACCTTC.

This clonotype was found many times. CDR3 nucleotides: TGTGCCAGCAGCTTAAACAGGGGATCTGGCTACACCTTC. It encodes CASSLNRGSGYTF. The chain carries TRBV7-3 and TRBJ1-2, with 7 bases matching TRBD1. CDR3 length equals 13 residues. V was pared by 1 base and J by 7 bases, with 3 bases of the junction left unmatched. From germline, CDR1 is SGHTA and CDR2 FQGTGA. Combining the CDR3 with reference TRBV7-3 and TRBJ1-2 gives the whole variable domain GAGVSQTPSNKVTEKGKYVELRCDPISGHTALYWYRQSLGQGPEFLIYFQGTGAADDSGLPNDRFFAVRPEGSVSTLKIQRTERGDSAVYLCASSLNRGSGYTFGSGTRLTVV.

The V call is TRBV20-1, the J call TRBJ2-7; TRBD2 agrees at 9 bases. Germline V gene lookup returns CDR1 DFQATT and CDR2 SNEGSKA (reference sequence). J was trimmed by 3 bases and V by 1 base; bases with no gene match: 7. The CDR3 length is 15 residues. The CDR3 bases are TGCAGTGCTAGAGGCTCTAGCGGGGTCGGCTACGAGCAGTACTTC. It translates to CSARGSSGVGYEQYF.

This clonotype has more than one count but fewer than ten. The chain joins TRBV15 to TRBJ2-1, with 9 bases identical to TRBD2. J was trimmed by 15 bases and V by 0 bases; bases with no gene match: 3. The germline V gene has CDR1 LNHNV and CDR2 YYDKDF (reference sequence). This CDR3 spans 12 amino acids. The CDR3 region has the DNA TGTGCCACCAGCAGAGAGGGGACTAGCAGGTTCTTC. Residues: CATSREGTSRFF.

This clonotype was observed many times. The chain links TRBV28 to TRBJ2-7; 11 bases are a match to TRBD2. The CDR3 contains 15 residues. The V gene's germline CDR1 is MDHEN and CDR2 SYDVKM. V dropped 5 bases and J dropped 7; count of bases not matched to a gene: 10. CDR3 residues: CASSLGTSGKREQYF. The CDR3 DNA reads TGTGCCAGCAGTCTAGGGACTAGCGGAAAGAGGGAGCAGTACTTC.